Listed here are 17 T cell receptor beta chains from one sample, sequenced in a study of T cells after yellow fever vaccination. Via MiXCR, TCRdb re-called the 5' RACE reads, giving one row per CDR3 protein. The sample lists 300,000 or so distinct CDR3 sequences; approximately 8% were seen once. The input for sequencing was PBMCs, taken around 45 days after the first yellow fever vaccination. The receptors originated from a young man who received the YFV17D yellow fever vaccine.

This clonotype was detected only a few times. The chain combines TRBV11-2 with TRBJ2-5; D not certain. The germline V and J ends were trimmed by 5 bases and 5 bases, with 21 bases remaining between them. Germline-derived CDR1 and CDR2 are SGHAT and FQNNGV. The CDR3 consists of 16 residues. CDR3 residues: CASSPRGVNPSETQYF. In nucleotides, the CDR3 is TGTGCCAGCAGCCCCCGTGGCGTCAACCCCTCTGAGACCCAGTACTTC.

This clonotype appeared a few times. CDR3 DNA: TGTGCCAGCAATTCCGGGACAGGACTCCAAGAGACCCAGTACTTC. Amino acids: CASNSGTGLQETQYF. The chain employs TRBV5-4 and TRBJ2-5, with TRBD1 identical over 8 bases. Trimming removed 6 bases from V and 1 base from J; junction bases left unmatched: 8. The CDR3 length is 15 residues. Germline CDR1 and CDR2: SGHNT and YYREEE (reference sequence).

The chain uses TRBV18 and TRBJ2-5; D gene unclear. The ends were cut back, 2 bases at V and 5 bases at J, with 12 bases in the middle. This CDR3 has 14 amino acids. Germline V gene sequence: CDR1 KGHSH, CDR2 LQKENI. CDR3 DNA: TGTGCCAGCTCACCAAACGTGGAGAGTGAGACCCAGTACTTC. Translated: CASSPNVESETQYF.

This clonotype showed up just a few times. The CDR3 protein is CASSQRDRGPPASTDTQYF. CDR3 coding DNA: TGCGCCAGCAGCCAGCGGGACAGGGGGCCCCCGGCGAGCACAGATACGCAGTATTTT. The chain recombines TRBV4-1 with TRBJ2-3; 12 nucleotides align to TRBD1. J was trimmed by 0 bases and V by 3 bases; bases with no gene match: 10. This CDR3 has 19 amino acids. Germline V lookup: CDR1 MGHRA, CDR2 YSYEKL.

This clonotype was observed a few times. One junction end disagrees with the germline gene, perhaps due to a read error. The chain combines TRBV20-1 with TRBJ2-7; the D is unclear. The CDR3 extends over 14 amino acids. Germline V lookup: CDR1 DFQATT, CDR2 SNEGSKA (reference sequence). CDR3 sequence (DNA): TGCAGTGCCTTAAACGAAGGGATTCCCTACGAGCAGTACTTT. This translates into CSALNEGIPYEQYF.

As regards this clonotype: Germline is not matched at one junction end, which may reflect a read error. J is TRBJ2-3 and V is TRBV4-1, with 7 nucleotides matching TRBD2. Per germline, CDR1 MGHRA and CDR2 YSYEKL. The CDR3 sequence is 16 residues long. CDR3 in amino acids: CTSSQERTSSSDTQYF. DNA for the CDR3: TGCACCAGCAGCCAAGAAAGGACTAGTTCCTCCGATACGCAGTATTTT.

The chain recombines TRBV4-1 with TRBJ1-1; no clear D. Germline loops: CDR1 MGHRA, CDR2 YSYEKL. The CDR3 consists of 14 residues. V was shortened by 1 base and J by 8 bases, with 14 bases between the two germline ends. The CDR3 DNA reads TGCGCCAGCAGCCAAGTCTCGGGGAAGGGAGAAGCTTTCTTT. Protein product: CASSQVSGKGEAFF.

The CDR3 DNA follows: TGTGCCAGCAGCTTAGACAGAGCTAACTATGGCTACACCTTC. It is translated as CASSLDRANYGYTF. The gene calls are TRBV7-2 and TRBJ1-2; D is ambiguous. The CDR3 spans 14 residues. V shed 1 base and J shed 0 bases, with 6 bases lying between them. Germline V gene lookup returns CDR1 SGHTA and CDR2 FQGNSA.

The chain recombines TRBV24-1 with TRBJ2-5; TRBD1 matches at 7 bases. Germline loops: CDR1 KGHDR, CDR2 SFDVKD. The V segment lost 2 bases and the J segment 5 bases; nucleotides outside the gene matches: 7. The CDR3 loop spans 15 amino acids. The CDR3 reads CATSDSRTGRETQYF. The CDR3 coding sequence is TGTGCCACCAGTGATTCCAGGACAGGTCGTGAGACCCAGTACTTC.

This clonotype was seen a few times. The chain has TRBV7-9 and TRBJ2-5, with D possibly called TRBD1 or TRBD2 (5 bases each). V shed 5 bases and J shed 5 bases, with 12 bases lying between them. This CDR3 comprises 13 residues. Germline V gene sequence: CDR1 SEHNR, CDR2 FQNEAQ (reference sequence). CDR3 region: CASSKRDEETQYF. The CDR3 bases are TGTGCCAGCAGCAAAAGGGACGAGGAGACCCAGTACTTC. Based on the CDR3 plus reference TRBV7-9 and TRBJ2-5, the full variable domain is DTGVSQNPRHKITKRGQNVTFRCDPISEHNRLYWYRQTLGQGPEFLTYFQNEAQLEKSRLLSDRFSAERPKGSFSTLEIQRTEQGDSAMYLCASSKRDEETQYFGPGTRLLVL.

The chain is built from TRBV25-1 and TRBJ2-2, with D possibly matching TRBD1 (5 bases). The CDR3 loop spans 16 amino acids. Germline CDR1 is MGHDK and CDR2 is SYGVNS. Deletions cut 3 bases from V and 0 bases from J, with 11 bases between. Here the CDR3 reads CASSEWGPTNTGELFF. The DNA of the CDR3 is TGTGCCAGCAGTGAGTGGGGCCCTACGAACACCGGGGAGCTGTTTTTT.

This clonotype was found many times. This chain connects TRBV6-1 to TRBJ2-5; maybe TRBD2 (6 bases). Trimming took 8 bases from V and 4 from J, leaving 14 bases between them. The germline V gene encodes CDR1 MNHNS and CDR2 SASEGT. This CDR3 has 13 amino acids. CDR3 sequence (DNA): TGTGCCAGCCATAGGGGAGGCCGAGAGACCCAGTACTTC. It codes for CASHRGGRETQYF.

The chain combines TRBV19 with TRBJ2-7; the D is unclear. The germline CDR1 and CDR2 sequences are LNHDA and SQIVND (reference sequence). The CDR3 is 12 amino acids. V was shortened by 7 bases and J by 4 bases, with 11 bases between the two germline ends. In nucleotides, the CDR3 is TGTGCCAGTACCCCCAAGAGGTACGAGCAGTACGTC. Its translation is CASTPKRYEQYV.

This clonotype was counted between two and nine times. V is TRBV7-2 and J is TRBJ1-2; no definite D call. The CDR3 length is 14 residues. Germline lookup yields CDR1 SGHTA and CDR2 FQGNSA. Trimming removed 1 base from V and 3 bases from J, with 9 bases in between. Here the CDR3 reads CASSLGGDHYGYTF. The CDR3 coding sequence is TGTGCCAGCAGCTTAGGAGGAGACCACTATGGCTACACCTTC.

This clonotype was counted only a few times. The CDR3 here is CASSLGPDRDLFF. CDR3 bases: TGCGCCAGCAGCTTGGGGCCAGACCGTGATCTCTTCTTT. The chain joins TRBV5-1 to TRBJ1-1; D not resolved. This CDR3 is built from 13 residues. Germline V gives CDR1 SGHRS, CDR2 YFSETQ. V lost 0 bases to trimming and J lost 14 bases, with 17 bases between them.

This clonotype was detected only a few times. The V call is TRBV2, the J call TRBJ2-5; D is perhaps TRBD1 (5 bases). There are 14 residues in the CDR3. V was pared by 6 bases and J by 2 bases, with 13 bases between. The germline gives CDR1 SNHLY, CDR2 FYNNEI. CDR3 sequence reads: CASRTGPVQETQYF. DNA of the CDR3: TGTGCCAGCAGAACAGGTCCGGTACAAGAGACCCAGTACTTC.

This clonotype came up a few times. At one end, the junction sequence differs from germline, possibly due to a read error. This chain uses TRBV5-1 with TRBJ2-1, with TRBD1 identical over 7 bases. This CDR3 contains 14 residues. The germline CDR1 and CDR2 sequences are SGHRS and YFSETQ. CDR3: CASSLSDRDDEHFF. The CDR3 coding sequence is TGCGCCAGCAGCTTGTCTGACAGGGACGATGAGCATTTCTTC.